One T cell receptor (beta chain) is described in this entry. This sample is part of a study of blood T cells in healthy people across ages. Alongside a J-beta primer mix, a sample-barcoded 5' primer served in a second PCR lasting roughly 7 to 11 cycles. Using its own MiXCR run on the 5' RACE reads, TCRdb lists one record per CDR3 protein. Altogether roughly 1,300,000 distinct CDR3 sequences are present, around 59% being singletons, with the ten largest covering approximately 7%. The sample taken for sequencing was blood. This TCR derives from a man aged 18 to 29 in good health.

The chain's CDR3 is CASSYSWTRNEQYF. The DNA for the CDR3 is TGTGCCAGCAGTTACTCGTGGACTAGGAACGAGCAGTACTTC. The rearrangement joins TRBV6-2 or TRBV6-3 to TRBJ2-7; TRBD2 agrees at 7 bases. The CDR3 has 14 amino acids. V was pared by 0 bases and J by 5 bases, with 4 bases of the junction left unmatched. Germline V gene lookup returns CDR1 MNHEY and CDR2 SVGEGT.